The next 5 T cell receptor beta chains were all read from a single sample in a study of shared clonotypes between healthy human individuals. Sequencing was performed with immunoSEQ multiplex PCR; in TCRdb, only in-frame clones are kept and a portion is missing. The repertoire includes about 690,000 clones, about 90% of them detected once, and 34% sits in the top ten. Sequencing was performed on memory CD8+ T cells from PBMCs. Subset denoted: CD45RO+ cells pooled with CCR7-negative TemRA cells. These TCRs come from a man between 18 and 35 years old in good health. Some clones in this sample may be carry-over from other donors' samples.

The chain employs TRBV29-1 and TRBJ2-1; D is possibly TRBD2 (6 bases). This CDR3 is 14 amino acids long. Germline V gene sequence: CDR1 SQVTM, CDR2 ANQGSEA. Deletions cut 3 bases from V and 6 bases from J, with 15 bases between. The DNA for the CDR3 is TGCAGCGTTGAGGGGCGGGGAGGAGGCAATGAGCAGTTCTTC. Its translation: CSVEGRGGGNEQFF.

The chain joins TRBV30 to TRBJ2-7; TRBD2 matches 12 bases. Germline values: CDR1 GTSNPN, CDR2 SVGIG (reference sequence). This CDR3 is 17 amino acids long. V gave up 2 bases and J gave up 6 bases; unmatched junction bases: 14. CDR3 protein: CAWSPELRLAGVSEQYF. CDR3 nucleotide sequence: TGTGCCTGGAGTCCAGAACTAAGACTAGCGGGAGTGAGCGAGCAGTACTTC.

As to this clone: The same CDR3 arises from other DNA sequences in this sample as well. The chain combines TRBV9 with TRBJ1-3; D is unclear. CDR1 and CDR2 (germline): SGDLS, YYNGEE. The CDR3 consists of 14 residues. V dropped 1 base and J dropped 1 base, with 6 bases sitting between them. CDR3 nucleotides: TGTGCCAGCAGCGTAACGGGGTCTGGAAACACCATATATTTT. Its protein is CASSVTGSGNTIYF.

CDR3 nucleotides: TGTGCCAGCAGCTTAGTGCGGGAAAACACTGAAGCTTTCTTT. Translated, it gives CASSLVRENTEAFF. The genes are TRBV7-6 and TRBJ1-1; no definite D call. Trimming removed 1 base from V and 2 bases from J, with 8 bases in between. The germline CDR1 and CDR2 sequences are SGHVS and FNYEAQ. The CDR3 is made up of 14 amino acids.

This chain joins TRBV5-1 and TRBJ1-2; D may be TRBD1 (5 bases). CDR1 and CDR2 (germline): SGHRS, YFSETQ. Trimming removed 5 bases at V and 2 bases at J, with 16 bases between. This CDR3 is 15 amino acids long. The CDR3 is CASSVEGGANYGYTF. In DNA, the CDR3 is TGCGCCAGCAGTGTCGAAGGTGGGGCGAACTATGGCTACACCTTC.